The TCR beta chain under discussion was sequenced for a study of blood T cell repertoires in COVID-19. The CDR3 has 14 amino acids. Germline trimming cut 6 bases from V and 1 base from J; bases unmatched to any gene: 2. Per germline, CDR1 MNHEY and CDR2 SVGAGI. The repertoire was sequenced with immunoSEQ multiplex PCR; TCRdb's copy has only in-frame clones and lacks some. This table holds 160,000 or so clones, roughly 88% found once. Material for sequencing was PBMCs or T cells enriched from blood (not recorded which). The sequence was obtained from a man between 50 and 59 years old who had recovered from COVID-19. The rearrangement uses TRBV6-5 and TRBJ2-7; the match to TRBD2 covers 11 bases. CDR3 sequence: CASRTSGVSYEQYF. The CDR3 nucleotides read TGTGCCAGCAGGACTAGCGGGGTGTCCTACGAGCAGTACTTC.